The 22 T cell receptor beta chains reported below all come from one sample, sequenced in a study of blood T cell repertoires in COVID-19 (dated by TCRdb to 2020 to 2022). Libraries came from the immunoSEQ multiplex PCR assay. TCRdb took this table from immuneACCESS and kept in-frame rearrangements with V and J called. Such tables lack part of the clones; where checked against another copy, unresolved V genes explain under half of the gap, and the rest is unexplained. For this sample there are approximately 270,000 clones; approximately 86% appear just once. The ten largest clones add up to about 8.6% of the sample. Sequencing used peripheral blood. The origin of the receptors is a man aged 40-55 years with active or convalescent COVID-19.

The DNA of the CDR3 is TGTGCCAGCAGTTTTTGGGAGGAGCAGTTCTTC. It encodes CASSFWEEQFF. The V gene is TRBV28, the J gene TRBJ2-1, with D tentatively TRBD2 (5 bases). Germline V gene sequence: CDR1 MDHEN, CDR2 SYDVKM. This CDR3 is built from 11 residues. The germline V and J ends were trimmed by 3 bases and 10 bases, with 7 bases remaining between them.

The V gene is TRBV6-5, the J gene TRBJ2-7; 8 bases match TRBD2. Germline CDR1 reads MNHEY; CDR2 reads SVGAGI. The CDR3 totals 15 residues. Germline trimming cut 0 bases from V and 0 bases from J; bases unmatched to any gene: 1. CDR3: CASSYSGTSSYEQYF. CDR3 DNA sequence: TGTGCCAGCAGTTACTCTGGGACTAGCTCCTACGAGCAGTACTTC.

The CDR3 bases are TGTGCCAGCAGTTTAACGTCAGGGCCTCAGCCCCAGCATTTT. It translates to CASSLTSGPQPQHF. V usage is TRBV27 and J usage is TRBJ1-5; tentative D call: TRBD1 (5 bases). V dropped 2 bases and J dropped 6 bases, with 11 bases sitting between them. Germline CDR1 and CDR2: MNHEY and SMNVEV (reference sequence). The CDR3 extends over 14 amino acids.

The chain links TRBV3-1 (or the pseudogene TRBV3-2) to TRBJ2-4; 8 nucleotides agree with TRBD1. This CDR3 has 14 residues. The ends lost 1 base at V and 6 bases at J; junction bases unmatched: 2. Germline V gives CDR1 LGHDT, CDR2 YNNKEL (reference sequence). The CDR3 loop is CASSQGTGINIQYF. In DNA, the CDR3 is TGTGCCAGCAGCCAAGGGACAGGGATAAACATTCAGTACTTC.

The CDR3 reads CASMGLAGPLGHNEQFF. DNA for the CDR3: TGTGCCAGCATGGGACTAGCGGGACCCCTGGGACACAATGAGCAGTTCTTC. The chain has TRBV21-1 and TRBJ2-1; no DNA check was done on the table's D call, TRBD2. TRBV21-1 is annotated as a pseudogene. The CDR3 loop spans 17 amino acids.

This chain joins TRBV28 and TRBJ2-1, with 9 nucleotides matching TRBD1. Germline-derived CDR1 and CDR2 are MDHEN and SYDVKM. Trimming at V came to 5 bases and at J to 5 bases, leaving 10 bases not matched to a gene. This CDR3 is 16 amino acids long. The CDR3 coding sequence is TGTGCCAGCAGTCCTCTTGGACAGGGGTTTGACAATGAGCAGTTCTTC. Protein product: CASSPLGQGFDNEQFF.

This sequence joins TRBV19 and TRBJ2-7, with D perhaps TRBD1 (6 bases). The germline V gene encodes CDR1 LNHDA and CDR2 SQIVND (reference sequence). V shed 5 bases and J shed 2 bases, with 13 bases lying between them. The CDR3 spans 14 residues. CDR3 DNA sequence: TGTGCCAGTAGTCGTAGGGACATCCCCTACGAGCAGTACTTC. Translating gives CASSRRDIPYEQYF.

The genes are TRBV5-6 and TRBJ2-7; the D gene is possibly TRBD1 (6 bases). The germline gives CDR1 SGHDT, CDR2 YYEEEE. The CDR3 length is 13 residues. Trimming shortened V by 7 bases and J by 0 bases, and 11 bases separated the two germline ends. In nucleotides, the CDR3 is TGTGCCAGCGAAGGACAGTACTCCTACGAGCAGTACTTC. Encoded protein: CASEGQYSYEQYF. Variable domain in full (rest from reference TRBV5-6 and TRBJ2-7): DAGVTQSPTHLIKTRGQQVTLRCSPKSGHDTVSWYQQALGQGPQFIFQYYEEEERQRGNFPDRFSGHQFPNYSSELNVNALLLGDSALYLCASEGQYSYEQYFGPGTRLTVT.

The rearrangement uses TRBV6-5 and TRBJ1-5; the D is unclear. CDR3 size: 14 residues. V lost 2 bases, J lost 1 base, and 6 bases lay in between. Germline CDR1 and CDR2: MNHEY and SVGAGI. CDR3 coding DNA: TGTGCCAGCAGTTACGGCCAGAGCAATCAGCCCCAGCATTTT. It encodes CASSYGQSNQPQHF.

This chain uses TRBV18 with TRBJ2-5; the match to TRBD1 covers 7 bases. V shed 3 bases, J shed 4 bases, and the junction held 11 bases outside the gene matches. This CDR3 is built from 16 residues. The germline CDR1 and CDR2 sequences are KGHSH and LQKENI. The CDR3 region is CASSPTTGTEGETQYF. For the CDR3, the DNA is TGTGCCAGCTCACCTACTACAGGGACAGAAGGAGAGACCCAGTACTTC.

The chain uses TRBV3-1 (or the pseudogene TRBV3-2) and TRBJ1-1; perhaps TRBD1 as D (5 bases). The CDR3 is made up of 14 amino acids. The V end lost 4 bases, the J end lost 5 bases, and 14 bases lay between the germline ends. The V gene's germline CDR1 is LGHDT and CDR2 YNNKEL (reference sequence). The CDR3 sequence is CASSPTAGGTEAFF. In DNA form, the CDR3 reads TGTGCCAGCAGCCCTACCGCGGGGGGGACTGAAGCTTTCTTT.

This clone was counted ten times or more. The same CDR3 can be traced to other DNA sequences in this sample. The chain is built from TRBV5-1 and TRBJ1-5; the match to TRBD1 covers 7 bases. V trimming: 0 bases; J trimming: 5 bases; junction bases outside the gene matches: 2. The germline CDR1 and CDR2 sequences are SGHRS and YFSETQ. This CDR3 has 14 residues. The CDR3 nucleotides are TGCGCCAGCAGCTTGGAAACAGGGGATCAGCCCCAGCATTTT. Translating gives CASSLETGDQPQHF.

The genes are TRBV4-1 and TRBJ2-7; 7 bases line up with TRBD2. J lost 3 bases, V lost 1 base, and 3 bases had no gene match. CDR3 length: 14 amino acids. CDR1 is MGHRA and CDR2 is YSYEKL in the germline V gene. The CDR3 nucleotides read TGCGCCAGCAGCCAAGTTGGGAGGGGCTACGAGCAGTACTTC. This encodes CASSQVGRGYEQYF.

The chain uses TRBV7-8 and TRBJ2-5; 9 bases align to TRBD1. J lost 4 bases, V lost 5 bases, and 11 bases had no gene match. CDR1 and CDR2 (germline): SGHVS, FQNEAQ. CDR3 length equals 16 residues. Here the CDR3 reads CASSPQDRGFPETQYF. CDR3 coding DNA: TGTGCCAGCAGCCCTCAGGACAGGGGATTTCCAGAGACCCAGTACTTC. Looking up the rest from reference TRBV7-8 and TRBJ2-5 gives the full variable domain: GAGVSQSPRYKVAKRGQDVALRCDPISGHVSLFWYQQALGQGPEFLTYFQNEAQLDKSGLPSDRFFAERPEGSVSTLKIQRTQQEDSAVYLCASSPQDRGFPETQYFGPGTRLLVL.

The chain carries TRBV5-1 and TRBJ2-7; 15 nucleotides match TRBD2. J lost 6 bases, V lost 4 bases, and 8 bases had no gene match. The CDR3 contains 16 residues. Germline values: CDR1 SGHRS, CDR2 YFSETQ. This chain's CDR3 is CASSHGLAGGQSEQYF. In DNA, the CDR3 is TGCGCCAGCAGCCACGGACTAGCGGGAGGGCAAAGCGAGCAGTACTTC.

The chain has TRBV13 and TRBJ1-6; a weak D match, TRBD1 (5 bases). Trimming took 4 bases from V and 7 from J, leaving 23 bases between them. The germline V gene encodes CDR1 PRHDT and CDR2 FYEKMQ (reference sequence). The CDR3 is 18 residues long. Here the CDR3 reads CASSSATKAWDYNSPLHF. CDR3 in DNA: TGTGCCAGCAGCTCCGCGACTAAGGCCTGGGACTACAATTCACCCCTCCACTTT.

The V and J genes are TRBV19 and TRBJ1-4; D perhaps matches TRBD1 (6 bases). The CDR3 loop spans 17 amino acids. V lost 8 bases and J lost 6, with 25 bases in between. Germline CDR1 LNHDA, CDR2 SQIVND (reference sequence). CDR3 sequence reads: CASRLGRGLPGHEKLFF. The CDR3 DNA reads TGTGCCAGTCGCCTGGGCAGGGGCCTGCCCGGGCATGAAAAACTGTTTTTT.

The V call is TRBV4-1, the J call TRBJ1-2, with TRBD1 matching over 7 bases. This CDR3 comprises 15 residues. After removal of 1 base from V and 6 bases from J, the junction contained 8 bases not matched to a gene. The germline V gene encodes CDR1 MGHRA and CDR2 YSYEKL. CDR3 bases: TGCGCCAGCAGCCAAGTGGAAACAGGGGAGGATGGCTACACCTTC. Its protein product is CASSQVETGEDGYTF.

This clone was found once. DNA of the CDR3: TGTGCCAGTAGTAAAGCAGGGGCGAGGAATAATTCACCCCTCCACTTT. It translates to CASSKAGARNNSPLHF. This rearrangement joins TRBV19 to TRBJ1-6, with D maybe TRBD1 (6 bases). The length of the CDR3 is 16 residues. CDR1 is LNHDA, CDR2 SQIVND, per germline (reference sequence). V was clipped by 4 bases and J by 5 bases, with 15 bases between them.

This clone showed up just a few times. The CDR3, as DNA: TGTGCCAGCAGTGAAGTTAGGGGAGGGGGAGCTTTCTTT. Translated, it gives CASSEVRGGGAFF. The chain carries TRBV2 and TRBJ1-1; perhaps TRBD1 as D (6 bases). V was shortened by 1 base and J by 10 bases, with 13 bases between the two germline ends. The CDR3 extends over 13 amino acids. Germline loops: CDR1 SNHLY, CDR2 FYNNEI.

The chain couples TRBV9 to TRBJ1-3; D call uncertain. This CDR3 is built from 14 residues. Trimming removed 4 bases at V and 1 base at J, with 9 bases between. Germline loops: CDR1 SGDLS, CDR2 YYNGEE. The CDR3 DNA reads TGTGCCAGCAGCCCCCTCTTTTCTGGAAACACCATATATTTT. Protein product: CASSPLFSGNTIYF. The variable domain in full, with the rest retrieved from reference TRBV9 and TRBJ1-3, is DSGVTQTPKHLITATGQRVTLRCSPRSGDLSVYWYQQSLDQGLQFLIQYYNGEERAKGNILERFSAQQFPDLHSELNLSSLELGDSALYFCASSPLFSGNTIYFGEGSWLTVV.

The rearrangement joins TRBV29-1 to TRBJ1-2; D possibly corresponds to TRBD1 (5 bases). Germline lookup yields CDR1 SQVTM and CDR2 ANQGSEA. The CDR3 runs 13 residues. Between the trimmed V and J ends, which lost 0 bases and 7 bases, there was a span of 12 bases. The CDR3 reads CSVEEGRAGGYTF. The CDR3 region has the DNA TGCAGCGTTGAAGAAGGCAGGGCTGGTGGCTACACCTTC.